This T cell receptor beta chain derives from a study of blood T cell repertoires in COVID-19 (TCRdb year 2020). Study-wide context: Collaborator samples came from the United States, Italy and Spain and covered acute and convalescent phases of COVID-19. Samples were obtained from the ongoing ImmuneRACE study (first 160 participants) and from over 1,000 subjects provided by 6 global collaborators. The repertoires were made available in a free public database intended to serve as a resource for research on the immune response to SARS-CoV-2. The prospective study material was composed of cDNA or gDNA derived from T cells, B-cell-depleted T cells, or PBMCs. The dataset comprised deeply sampled blood TCRbeta repertoires from subjects exposed to, actively infected with, or recovered from COVID-19. A de-identified subject ID, COVID-19 status, age in years and sex were almost always included in the sample metadata. HLA class I and class II types, where available, came from metadata supplied by the sample provider rather than from assay-based typing.

Concerning this clone: Which antigen it targets is not known. Per-base quality was not reported, and no clone a single base away is much larger than it.

Participants in the prospective study were enrolled through a virtual design, were aged roughly 18 to 95 years, and lived in about 25 United States geographic areas. In the prospective study, cohorts were assigned on the basis of participant-reported clinical history obtained from a screening survey and a study questionnaire. For ImmuneRACE Cohort 3, a participant was defined as recovered based on two consecutive negative NP/OP PCR tests, clearance by a healthcare professional, or resolution of symptoms. Mobile phlebotomists in the prospective study collected whole blood, serum and a nasopharyngeal or oropharyngeal swab from every participant. Over a roughly two-month period, participants in the prospective study had the option of providing additional blood draws and questionnaires. Prospective study blood samples were shipped either frozen or at room temperature before DNA extraction. TCRbeta CDR3 regions were amplified from genomic DNA by means of the immunoSEQ Assay, a bias-controlled multiplex PCR. As for how the authors treated the data: The number of nucleated cells in each sample was estimated from the amplification of reference gene primers within the assay. To quantify the absolute abundance of each unique TCRbeta CDR3 rearrangement, sequence reads were collapsed and filtered. For each sample, productive Simpson clonality was calculated as the square root of Simpson's diversity index across productive rearrangements. The table comes from immuneACCESS by way of TCRdb, which keeps in-frame sequences with V and J called. Part of the clones is missing from these tables; in studies checked, under half for an unresolved V gene and the rest for unknown reasons. The V and J calls and clone size come from that table; D and trimming were worked out from the DNA. Here the sample has under 450,000 clones; roughly 87% occur a single time. The ten largest make up 3% of the sample.

Overall results and qualifications from the work: The amount of clinical and demographic metadata varied by source and participant and was provided uncurated.

The material sequenced was PBMCs or T cells enriched from blood (not recorded which). The sequence came from a woman between 25 and 40 years old who had recovered from COVID-19.

The CDR3 has the sequence CASSFQGDQPQHF. The nucleotides read TGTGCCAGCAGCTTTCAGGGCGATCAGCCCCAGCATTTT. Recombination linked TRBV7-9 to TRBJ1-5; TRBD1 is a possible D gene, resting on 5 matching bases. The germline V gene (reference sequence) specifies SEHNR as CDR1 and FQNEAQ as CDR2. The junction carries 8 bases between V and J, which are trimmed by 3 bases and 5 bases respectively. The CDR3 sequence holds 13 residues, the cysteine and phenylalanine included. CDR3 DNA only is kept here, 39 bases in frame from base 1.